Each of the 3 T cell receptor beta chains below was sequenced from the same sample in a study of T cell responses to AZD1222 COVID-19 vaccine. The method was immunoSEQ multiplex PCR; TCRdb's version includes in-frame clones alone and lacks a portion of them. The data hold 75,000 to 95,000 clones, with 92% observed a single time. The sequencing used peripheral blood, collected on day 0 of MenACWY control vaccination. These receptors were collected from an adult in good health.

The chain uses TRBV9 and TRBJ1-2; D is perhaps TRBD1 (6 bases). The germline V gene has CDR1 SGDLS and CDR2 YYNGEE. The V end was cut by 0 bases, the J end by 4 bases, with 16 bases between. The CDR3 has 16 amino acids. CDR3 nucleotide sequence: TGTGCCAGCAGCGTAGATTCAGGGGCTCACATCTATGGCTACACCTTC. Protein: CASSVDSGAHIYGYTF. Variable domain in full (rest from reference TRBV9 and TRBJ1-2): DSGVTQTPKHLITATGQRVTLRCSPRSGDLSVYWYQQSLDQGLQFLIQYYNGEERAKGNILERFSAQQFPDLHSELNLSSLELGDSALYFCASSVDSGAHIYGYTFGSGTRLTVV.

This clone was seen once. The V and J genes are TRBV9 and TRBJ2-2; 7 nucleotides match TRBD1. The CDR3 extends over 16 amino acids. V lost 4 bases to trimming and J lost 9 bases; unmatched junction nucleotides: 15. In germline, CDR1 is SGDLS, CDR2 YYNGEE. Here the CDR3 reads CASSLTSGTASWELFF. DNA of the CDR3: TGTGCCAGCAGCCTCACGTCCGGGACAGCCTCTTGGGAGCTGTTTTTT.

The J gene is TRBJ1-1, the V gene TRBV10-3; D gene unclear. The length of the CDR3 is 14 residues. Trimming stripped 2 bases from V and 0 bases from J, with 7 bases between. Germline V gene sequence: CDR1 ENHRY, CDR2 SYGVKD. Here the CDR3 reads CAISETKMNTEAFF. The CDR3 nucleotides are TGTGCCATCAGTGAGACAAAGATGAACACTGAAGCTTTCTTT.